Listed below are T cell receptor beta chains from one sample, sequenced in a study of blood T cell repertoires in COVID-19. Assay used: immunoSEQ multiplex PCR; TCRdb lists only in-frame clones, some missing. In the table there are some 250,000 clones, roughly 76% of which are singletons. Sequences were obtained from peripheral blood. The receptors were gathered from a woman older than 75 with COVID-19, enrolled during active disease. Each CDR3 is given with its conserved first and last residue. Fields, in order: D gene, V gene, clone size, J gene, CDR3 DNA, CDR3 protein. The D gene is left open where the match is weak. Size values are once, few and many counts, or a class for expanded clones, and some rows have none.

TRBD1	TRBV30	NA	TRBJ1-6	TGTGCCAGGACAGGGGCCGACCCAACCTTACCCCTCCACTTT	CARTGADPTLPLHF
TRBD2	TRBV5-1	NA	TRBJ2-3	TGCGCCAGCAGCAGCGGGGGCCTGGGAGATACGCAGTATTTT	CASSSGGLGDTQYF
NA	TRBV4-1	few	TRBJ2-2	TGCGCCAGCAGCCAAGATATGTGGGGGGCGAACACCGGGGAGCTGTTTTTT	CASSQDMWGANTGELFF
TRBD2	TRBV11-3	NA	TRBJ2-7	TGTGCCAGCAGGAAAGCGGGAGAGGGCCCCGAGCAGTACTTC	CASRKAGEGPEQYF
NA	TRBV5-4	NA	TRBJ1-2	TGTGCCAGCCGAAGCCCTAACTATGGCTACACCTTC	CASRSPNYGYTF
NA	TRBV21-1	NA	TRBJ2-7	TGTGCCAGCAGCAATAGCGGGATTTGCCTCGAGCAGTACTTC	CASSNSGICLEQYF
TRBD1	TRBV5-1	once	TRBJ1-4	TGCGCCAGCAGCCCGGGACAGGAGCCTGAAAAACTGTTTTTT	CASSPGQEPEKLFF
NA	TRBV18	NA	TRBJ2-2	TGTGCCAGCTCACCTGGGCAGTTCAACGCCGGGGAGCTGTTTTTT	CASSPGQFNAGELFF
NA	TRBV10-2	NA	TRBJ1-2	TGCGCCAGCAGTGAGACGGGGGTAAGACGTCTGAGGGACTACACCTTC	CASSETGVRRLRDYTF
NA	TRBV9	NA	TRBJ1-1	TGTGCCAGCAGCGATGAGGCGGGGACTGAAGCTTTCTTT	CASSDEAGTEAFF
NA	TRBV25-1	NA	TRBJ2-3	TGTGCCAGCAGTGAATCGAGGAGGGCAGATACGCAGTATTTT	CASSESRRADTQYF
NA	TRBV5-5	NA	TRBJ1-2	TGTGCCAGCAGTTACACAGCCAACATTAACTATGGCTACACCTTC	CASSYTANINYGYTF
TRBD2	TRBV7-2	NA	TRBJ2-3	TGTGCCAGCAGCCCTAGTTTGACTAGCGGGAGGGCAGATACGCAGTATTTT	CASSPSLTSGRADTQYF
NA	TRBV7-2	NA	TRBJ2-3	TGTGCCAGCAGCTCCCTTAGCGCAACTAGCACAGATACGCAGTATTTT	CASSSLSATSTDTQYF
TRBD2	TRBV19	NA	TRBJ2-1	TGTGCCAGTAGCTCCGGAGGCACCGGGGGGAATGAGCAGTTCTTC	CASSSGGTGGNEQFF
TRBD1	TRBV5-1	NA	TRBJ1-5	TGCGCCAGCAGCTTGACAGGGGGCAATCAGCCCCAGCATTTT	CASSLTGGNQPQHF
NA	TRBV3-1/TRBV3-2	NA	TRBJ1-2	TGTGCCAGCAGCCAAGGCACAGGGTTTGGCTACACCTTC	CASSQGTGFGYTF
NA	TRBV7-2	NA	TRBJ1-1	TGTGCCAGCAGCTTAGCAGGGGCTGGGCAAGCTTTCTTT	CASSLAGAGQAFF
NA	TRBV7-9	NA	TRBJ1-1	TGTGCCAGCAGCTCAAAACAGGGCACTGAAGCTTTCTTT	CASSSKQGTEAFF
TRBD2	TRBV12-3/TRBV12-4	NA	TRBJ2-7	TGTGCCAGCGGACTAGCGGGGGGCTACGAGCAGTACTTC	CASGLAGGYEQYF
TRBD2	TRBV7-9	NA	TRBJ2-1	TGTGCCAGCAGCTTAAGACTAGCGGGGGTCTACAATGAGCAGTTCTTC	CASSLRLAGVYNEQFF
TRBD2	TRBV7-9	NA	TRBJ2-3	TGTGCCAGCAGCTTAACCTGGACTAGCGGGAACACAGATACGCAGTATTTT	CASSLTWTSGNTDTQYF
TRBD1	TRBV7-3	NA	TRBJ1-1	TGTGCCAGCAGCTTAAGTCGACAGGGGGGAAACACTGAAGCTTTCTTT	CASSLSRQGGNTEAFF
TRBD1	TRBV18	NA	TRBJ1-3	TGTGCCAGCTCTTCCGGACAGGTGTTATTAAACACCATATATTTT	CASSSGQVLLNTIYF
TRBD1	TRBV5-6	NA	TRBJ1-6	TGTGCCAGCAGCTTCGCCGGGACAGGCACGCGGGCCCTCCACTTT	CASSFAGTGTRALHF
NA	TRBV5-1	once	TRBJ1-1	TGCGCCAGCAGCTTCGGACAAAACACTGAAGCTTTCTTT	CASSFGQNTEAFF
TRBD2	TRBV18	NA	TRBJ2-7	TGTGCCAGCTCACCACAGGGACTAGCGGGGGTCTCCTCCTCCTACGAGCAGTACTTC	CASSPQGLAGVSSSYEQYF
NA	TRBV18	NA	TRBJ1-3	TGTGCCAGCACGGGTGGCTCTGGAAACACCATATATTTT	CASTGGSGNTIYF
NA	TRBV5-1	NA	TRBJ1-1	TGCGCCAGCAGCAGGGACACTTTGAACACTGAAGCTTTCTTT	CASSRDTLNTEAFF
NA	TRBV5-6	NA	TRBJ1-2	TGTGCCAGCAGCCCCCAGCGGCGAGCTAACTATGGCTACACCTTC	CASSPQRRANYGYTF
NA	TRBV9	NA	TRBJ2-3	TGTGCCAGCAGCGGGGGTGGCCTAGCCCAAGCCCCGCAGTATTTT	CASSGGGLAQAPQYF
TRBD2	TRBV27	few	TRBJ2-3	TGTGCCAGCAGTTTCGGACTAGCGGGAACAGATACGCAGTATTTT	CASSFGLAGTDTQYF
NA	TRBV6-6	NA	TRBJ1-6	TGTGCCAGCAGTTACCAACAGGAGAATTCACCCCTCCACTTT	CASSYQQENSPLHF
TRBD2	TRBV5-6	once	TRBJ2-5	TGTGCCAGCAGCTTCGGACTAGCGGGGGGCCACCAAGAGACCCAGTACTTC	CASSFGLAGGHQETQYF
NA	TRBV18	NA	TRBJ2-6	TGTGCCAGCTCAGCGACAGGATCTGGGGCCAACGTCCTGACTTTC	CASSATGSGANVLTF
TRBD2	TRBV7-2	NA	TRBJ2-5	TGTGCCAGCAGCTTACAGCGGGGGGGAGAGACCCAGTACTTC	CASSLQRGGETQYF
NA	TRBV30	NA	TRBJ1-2	TGTGCCTGGAGTTCGACAGGAAACTATGGCTACACCTTC	CAWSSTGNYGYTF
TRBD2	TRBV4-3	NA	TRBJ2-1	TGCGCCAGCAGCCAAGGACTAGCGGTTTACAATGAGCAGTTCTTC	CASSQGLAVYNEQFF
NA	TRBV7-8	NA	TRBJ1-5	TGTGCCAGCAGCTTACTACAGGGTACCAATCAGCCCCAGCATTTT	CASSLLQGTNQPQHF
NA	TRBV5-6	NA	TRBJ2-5	TGTGCCAGCAGCTTTTTGCGGCAAGAGACCCAGTACTTC	CASSFLRQETQYF
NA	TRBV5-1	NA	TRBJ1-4	TGCGCCAGCAGCAGAGCTCCGAGTTCGGGTGAAAAACTGTTTTTT	CASSRAPSSGEKLFF
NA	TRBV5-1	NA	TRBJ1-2	TGCGCCAGCAGCTTGGCCCTGGAGGCCTCATCAAATGGCTACACCTTC	CASSLALEASSNGYTF
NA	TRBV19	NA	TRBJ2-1	TGTGCCAGTCGAGGGAGCTCCTACAATGAGCAGTTCTTC	CASRGSSYNEQFF
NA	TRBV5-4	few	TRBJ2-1	TGTGCCAGCAGCTTGGCCGCGGCTCAATACAATGAGCAGTTCTTC	CASSLAAAQYNEQFF
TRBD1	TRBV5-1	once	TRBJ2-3	TGCGCCAGCAGCTTAGGTGGGACAGGGGATGGAGATACGCAGTATTTT	CASSLGGTGDGDTQYF
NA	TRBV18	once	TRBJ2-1	TGTGCCAGCTCACCAGAGCTGTACAATGAGCAGTTCTTC	CASSPELYNEQFF
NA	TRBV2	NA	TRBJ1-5	TGTGCCAGCAGTACAGAGAGCAATCAGCCCCAGCATTTT	CASSTESNQPQHF
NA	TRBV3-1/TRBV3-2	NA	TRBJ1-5	TGTGCCAGCAGCCCCACTCCGACAACTGGACAGCCCCAGCATTTT	CASSPTPTTGQPQHF
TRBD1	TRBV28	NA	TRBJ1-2	TGTGCCAGCAGTTCTTCCGACAGGGAGGATGGCTACACCTTC	CASSSSDREDGYTF
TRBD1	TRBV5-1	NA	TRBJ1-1	TGCGCCAGCAGCTTGGGCGGGACAGAGGGCACTGAAGCTTTCTTT	CASSLGGTEGTEAFF
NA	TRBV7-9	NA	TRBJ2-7	TGTGCCAGCAGCCGGGAGAGACCGACCTCCTACGAGCAGTACTTC	CASSRERPTSYEQYF
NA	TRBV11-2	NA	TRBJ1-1	TGTGCCAGCCGTCCAGGGCCTGGGTCCCCGAACACTGAAGCTTTCTTT	CASRPGPGSPNTEAFF
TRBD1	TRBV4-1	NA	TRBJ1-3	TGCGCCAGCAGCCAGGTGGGACAGGGGGCTGGAAACACCATATATTTT	CASSQVGQGAGNTIYF
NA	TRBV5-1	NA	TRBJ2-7	TGCGCCAGCAGCTTTGCGCCCCTGGACAGTTCGCGGGAGCAGTACTTC	CASSFAPLDSSREQYF
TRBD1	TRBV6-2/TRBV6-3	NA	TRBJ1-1	TGTGCCAGCAGTTACACAGGGGGAGTCACTGAAGCTTTCTTT	CASSYTGGVTEAFF
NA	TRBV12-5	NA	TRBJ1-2	TGTGCTAGTGGCCTTACAGGGTCCGGCGGTGGCTACACCTTC	CASGLTGSGGGYTF
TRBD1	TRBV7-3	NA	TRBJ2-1	TGTGCCAGCAGCCGGACAGGGAGAAATGAGCAGTTCTTC	CASSRTGRNEQFF